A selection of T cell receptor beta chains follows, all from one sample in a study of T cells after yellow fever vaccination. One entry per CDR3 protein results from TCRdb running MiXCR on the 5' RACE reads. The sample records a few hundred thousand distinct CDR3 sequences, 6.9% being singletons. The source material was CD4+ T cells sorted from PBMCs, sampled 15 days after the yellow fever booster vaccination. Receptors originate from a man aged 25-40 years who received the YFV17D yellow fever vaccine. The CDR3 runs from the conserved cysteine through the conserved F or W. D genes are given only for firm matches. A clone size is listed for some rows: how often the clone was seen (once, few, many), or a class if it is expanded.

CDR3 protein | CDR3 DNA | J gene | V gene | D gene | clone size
CASSGVTNTGELFF | TGTGCCAGCAGCGGGGTGACGAACACCGGGGAGCTGTTTTTT | TRBJ2-2 | TRBV7-2 | NA | NA
CASRGRGTTDTQYF | TGTGCCAGCAGGGGGCGCGGGACAACAGATACGCAGTATTTT | TRBJ2-3 | TRBV12-3/TRBV12-4 | NA | many
CASSLSGSEGEQFF | TGTGCCAGCAGCCTTAGCGGGAGTGAGGGTGAGCAGTTCTTC | TRBJ2-1 | TRBV7-2 | TRBD2 | NA
CASSLWEGTSGSIDNEQFF | TGTGCCAGCAGTTTATGGGAGGGGACTAGCGGGAGTATTGACAATGAGCAGTTCTTC | TRBJ2-1 | TRBV28 | TRBD2 | many
CASTQGRLRSGANVLTF | TGTGCCAGCACTCAGGGACGGCTGCGCTCTGGGGCCAACGTCCTGACTTTC | TRBJ2-6 | TRBV14 | NA | few
CASMERGQGNSPLHF | TGTGCCAGCATGGAAAGGGGGCAGGGTAATTCACCCCTCCACTTT | TRBJ1-6 | TRBV2 | TRBD1 | few
CASSTTGANSPLHF | TGTGCCAGCTCAACGACAGGGGCTAATTCACCCCTCCACTTT | TRBJ1-6 | TRBV18 | TRBD1 | NA
CASSLAGGTGELFF | TGTGCCAGCAGCTTGGCGGGCGGCACCGGGGAGCTGTTTTTT | TRBJ2-2 | TRBV5-1 | NA | many
CSASPLSGGRTDTQYF | TGCAGTGCTAGCCCCTTATCGGGGGGACGCACAGATACGCAGTATTTT | TRBJ2-3 | TRBV20-1 | TRBD2 | many
CASSGPATVLYEQYF | TGTGCCAGCAGCGGGCCTGCGACAGTGCTCTACGAGCAGTACTTC | TRBJ2-7 | TRBV7-2 | NA | few
CASSYSGLAGNTQYF | TGTGCCAGCAGTTACTCGGGGCTAGCGGGAAATACGCAGTATTTT | TRBJ2-3 | TRBV6-5 | TRBD2 | few
CASSSRGGSGSGNEQFF | TGTGCCAGCAGCTCCCGGGGGGGTAGCGGGAGCGGGAATGAGCAGTTCTTC | TRBJ2-1 | TRBV7-2 | TRBD2 | few
CASSLDSGDTYEQYF | TGTGCCAGCAGCTTGGATAGCGGGGACACCTACGAGCAGTACTTC | TRBJ2-7 | TRBV5-5 | TRBD2 | many
CASSLVQGSNEKLFF | TGCGCCAGCAGCTTGGTTCAGGGAAGTAATGAAAAACTGTTTTTT | TRBJ1-4 | TRBV5-1 | NA | many
CASSSKGDTEAFF | TGTGCCAGCAGCTCGAAAGGGGACACTGAAGCTTTCTTT | TRBJ1-1 | TRBV14 | NA | few
CASSSDRARNSPLHF | TGTGCCAGCAGCTCGGACAGGGCGAGAAATTCACCCCTCCACTTT | TRBJ1-6 | TRBV7-8 | TRBD1 | few
CSVEDHIRDSFGNQPQHF | TGCAGCGTTGAAGATCACATCCGGGACAGCTTTGGCAATCAGCCCCAGCATTTT | TRBJ1-5 | TRBV29-1 | TRBD1 | few
CASSIGNEQFF | TGCGCCAGCAGCATCGGGAATGAGCAGTTCTTC | TRBJ2-1 | TRBV5-1 | NA | once
CASSQDRGKNTGELFF | TGTGCCAGCAGCCAAGATCGCGGGAAGAACACCGGGGAGCTGTTTTTT | TRBJ2-2 | TRBV4-2 | NA | few
CASSTSVSWTGELFF | TGTGCCAGCAGCACTAGCGTTAGCTGGACCGGGGAGCTGTTTTTT | TRBJ2-2 | TRBV6-1 | TRBD2 | few
CASRLSTGSENEQYF | TGTGCCAGCAGGCTTTCGACAGGGAGTGAGAACGAGCAGTACTTC | TRBJ2-7 | TRBV5-4 | TRBD1 | few
CNPPGTDNQPQHF | TGCAACCCACCCGGGACAGATAATCAGCCCCAGCATTTT | TRBJ1-5 | TRBV20-1 | TRBD1 | few
CASSGIAGDYEQFF | TGTGCCAGCAGCGGGATTGCGGGAGATTATGAGCAGTTCTTC | TRBJ2-1 | TRBV5-8 | TRBD2 | NA
CASSNGQGGVQYF | TGTGCCAGCAGCAACGGACAGGGAGGCGTGCAGTACTTC | TRBJ2-7 | TRBV7-9 | TRBD1 | NA
CASAVEGSSPLHF | TGTGCCAGCGCGGTGGAGGGAAGTTCACCCCTCCACTTT | TRBJ1-6 | TRBV6-5 | NA | NA
CASSSSGRVANEQFF | TGTGCCAGCAGCTCGAGCGGGAGGGTGGCCAATGAGCAGTTCTTC | TRBJ2-1 | TRBV11-2 | TRBD2 | few
CASSLYRASPLHF | TGTGCCAGCAGTCTTTACCGGGCTTCACCCCTCCACTTT | TRBJ1-6 | TRBV27 | NA | NA
CASSLWTPGQGALAGELFF | TGCGCCAGCAGCCTTTGGACCCCGGGACAGGGGGCTTTGGCCGGGGAGCTGTTTTTT | TRBJ2-2 | TRBV5-1 | TRBD1 | NA
CASHRGPKTYEQYF | TGTGCCAGTCACAGGGGCCCCAAGACCTACGAGCAGTACTTC | TRBJ2-7 | TRBV28 | TRBD1 | once
CSARHTGRFDTEAFF | TGCAGTGCTAGACATACAGGGAGGTTCGACACTGAAGCTTTCTTT | TRBJ1-1 | TRBV20-1 | NA | few
CSARAQREQFF | TGCAGTGCTAGAGCCCAGAGGGAGCAGTTCTTC | TRBJ2-1 | TRBV20-1 | NA | NA
CASSPGGTREAFF | TGTGCCAGCAGCCCGGGGGGGACCCGTGAAGCTTTCTTT | TRBJ1-1 | TRBV7-2 | NA | few